This is a list of T cell receptor beta chains from one sample in a study of Ad26.COV2.S vaccination and SARS-CoV-2 variants. Profiling relied on immunoSEQ multiplex PCR, and the TCRdb table lists in-frame clones only, not all of them. The data show hundreds of thousands of clones, approximately 90% seen once. The specimen comprised peripheral blood, sampled in a trial of Ad26.COV2.S vaccine versus placebo. Every receptor here comes from a person between 18 and 59 years old who received the Ad26.COV2.S COVID-19 vaccine or a placebo. Each CDR3 is given with its conserved first and last residue. Fields, in order: J gene, D gene, clone size, V gene, CDR3 protein, CDR3 DNA. D genes are given only for firm matches. Part of the rows lack a size; the others show once, few, many or a class for expanded clones.

TRBJ2-3,.,.,TRBV11-1,CASSLGAGPTDTQYF,TGTGCCAGCAGCTTAGGGGCAGGTCCCACAGATACGCAGTATTTT
TRBJ1-2,.,.,TRBV7-9,CASSLGEAGGNGYTF,TGTGCCAGCAGCTTAGGCGAAGCCGGCGGGAATGGCTACACCTTC
TRBJ2-3,TRBD2,.,TRBV2,CASSRRTSGAPDTQYF,TGTGCCAGCAGCCGCAGGACTAGCGGGGCGCCAGATACGCAGTATTTT
TRBJ1-2,TRBD1,.,TRBV7-9,CASSPPGTGLGYGYTF,TGTGCCAGCAGTCCTCCCGGGACAGGTCTCGGCTATGGCTACACCTTC
TRBJ2-3,.,.,TRBV9,CASSGWNADTQYF,TGTGCCAGCAGCGGGTGGAACGCAGATACGCAGTATTTT
TRBJ1-5,.,.,TRBV6-5,CASSYRGKNQPQHF,TGTGCCAGCAGTTACAGGGGAAAGAATCAGCCCCAGCATTTT
TRBJ2-2,.,.,TRBV25-1,CASSDRTPSNTGELFF,TGTGCCAGCAGTGACCGGACACCTTCGAACACCGGGGAGCTGTTTTTT
TRBJ1-5,.,.,TRBV28,CASRTAGLGGNQPQHF,TGTGCCAGCAGGACGGCGGGCCTAGGGGGCAATCAGCCCCAGCATTTT
TRBJ2-2,.,.,TRBV4-2,CASSQVPGAGTGELFF,TGTGCCAGCAGCCAAGTCCCGGGAGCTGGCACCGGGGAGCTGTTTTTT
TRBJ2-7,.,.,TRBV28,CASSTFDGFYEQYF,TGTGCCAGCAGCACTTTCGACGGATTCTACGAGCAGTACTTC
TRBJ2-7,TRBD1,.,TRBV18,CASSPRGGPPDYEQYF,TGTGCCAGCTCACCAAGAGGGGGCCCCCCCGACTACGAGCAGTACTTC
TRBJ1-2,.,.,TRBV12-3/TRBV12-4,CASSFGPGYGYTF,TGTGCCAGCAGTTTTGGACCCGGTTATGGCTACACCTTC
TRBJ2-2,.,.,TRBV7-2,CASSLFPGNTGELFF,TGTGCCAGCAGCTTATTTCCGGGAAACACCGGGGAGCTGTTTTTT
TRBJ1-1,.,once,TRBV6-2/TRBV6-3,CASSSLAPVEAFF,TGTGCCAGCAGCTCCCTCGCACCGGTTGAAGCTTTCTTT
TRBJ2-3,TRBD2,.,TRBV30,CAWSVGTNTDTQYF,TGTGCCTGGAGTGTAGGGACTAACACAGATACGCAGTATTTT
TRBJ1-6,.,.,TRBV6-6,CASSPGSSPLHF,TGTGCCAGCAGTCCTGGGAGTTCACCCCTCCACTTT
TRBJ2-5,.,.,TRBV7-2,CASSLVGGYGETQYF,TGTGCCAGCAGCTTAGTGGGGGGTTATGGAGAGACCCAGTACTTC
TRBJ1-2,TRBD1,few,TRBV5-1,CASSKDRNYGYTF,TGCGCCAGCAGCAAGGACAGGAACTATGGCTACACCTTC
TRBJ2-7,.,few,TRBV5-1,CASSLAGLFFYEQYF,TGCGCCAGCAGCTTGGCGGGACTTTTTTTCTACGAGCAGTACTTC
TRBJ1-6,.,.,TRBV6-6,CASRPNRDYNSPLHF,TGTGCCAGCAGACCGAACAGGGATTATAATTCACCCCTCCACTTT
TRBJ2-1,.,.,TRBV9,CASSVGGGGDNEQFF,TGTGCCAGCAGCGTAGGTGGGGGTGGAGACAATGAGCAGTTCTTC